The clone carrying this T cell receptor beta chain was found many times. The antigen is not known. These data are taken from a study of breast tumors, draining lymph nodes, adjacent tissues. Breast cancer patients provided tissue from their axillary draining lymph nodes. Findings and caveats of the study: Tumor TCR diversity was below lymph nodes but above nontumor tissue. Data fit most tumor T cells coming from lymph node, expanding in tumor.

TCRdb re-called the multiplex PCR reads with MiXCR, one entry per CDR3 protein. The data contain about 140,000 distinct CDR3 sequences, 30% to 35% of them seen just once; the ten biggest clones take up around 2.3%. This CDR3 has 14 residues. V gave up 11 bases and J gave up 9 bases, with 20 bases separating them. Germline CDR1 is MNHNS and CDR2 is SASEGT. The clonotype originates from a female donor with breast cancer. Some clones in this sample may be carry-over from other donors' samples. This chain joins TRBV6-1 and TRBJ1-6; tentatively, D is TRBD1 (6 bases). The sequenced material came from axillary lymph node tissue. CDR3 nucleotides: TGTGCCGCAGTCAGGGGTCAAGGGGGTTCACCCCTCCACTTT. It encodes CAAVRGQGGSPLHF.